Listed below are T cell receptor beta chains from one sample, sequenced in a study of shared clonotypes between healthy human individuals. Some clones are missing from TCRdb's copy, which holds only in-frame ones; the method was immunoSEQ multiplex PCR. The table lists roughly 890,000 clones, 90% to 95% of them singletons. Sequences were obtained from naive CD8+ T cells sorted from blood. These receptors all come from a man aged 30-40 years in good health. The CDR3 runs from the conserved cysteine through the conserved F or W.

TRBV27	TRBJ2-2	CASSRRRTGANTGELFF
TRBV4-1	TRBJ2-7	CASSQGIGTGVEEQYF
TRBV7-9	TRBJ2-7	CASSSGSGSRYEQYF
TRBV2	TRBJ2-1	CASSRSRDRTYNEQFF
TRBV18	TRBJ2-4	CASSPGPGEVWGNIQYF
TRBV9	TRBJ2-7	CASSGNLGTGDPYEQYF
TRBV13	TRBJ2-7	CASSLRDGRYEQYF
TRBV7-9	TRBJ1-1	CASSPPGNTEAFF
TRBV4-3	TRBJ2-5	CASSHEETQYF
TRBV2	TRBJ2-7	CASRERDRANYEQYF
TRBV7-2	TRBJ2-2	CASSLLAPGELFF
TRBV7-2	TRBJ2-7	CASSPGLGAYEQYF
TRBV27	TRBJ2-7	CASSLGAARNEQYF
TRBV29-1	TRBJ1-1	CSVKPGNTEAFF
TRBV9	TRBJ1-5	CASSTEGAGQPQHF
TRBV7-9	TRBJ1-2	CASSSQGYGYGYTF
TRBV30	TRBJ1-1	CAWTVGNTEAFF
TRBV2	TRBJ2-7	CATYGRAYEQYF